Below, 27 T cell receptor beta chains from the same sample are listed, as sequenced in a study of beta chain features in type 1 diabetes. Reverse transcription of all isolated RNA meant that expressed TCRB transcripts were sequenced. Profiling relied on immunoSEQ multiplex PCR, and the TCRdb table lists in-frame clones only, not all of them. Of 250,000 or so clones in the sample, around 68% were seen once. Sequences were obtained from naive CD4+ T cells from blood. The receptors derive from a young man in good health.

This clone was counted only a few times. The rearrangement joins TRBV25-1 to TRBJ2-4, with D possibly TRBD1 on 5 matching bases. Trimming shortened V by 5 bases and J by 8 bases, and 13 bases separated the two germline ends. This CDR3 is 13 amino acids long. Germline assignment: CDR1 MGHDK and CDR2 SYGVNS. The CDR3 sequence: CASSSAGYDIQYF. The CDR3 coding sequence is TGTGCCAGCAGTTCCGCAGGGTATGACATTCAGTACTTC. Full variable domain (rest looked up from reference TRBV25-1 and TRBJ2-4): EADIYQTPRYLVIGTGKKITLECSQTMGHDKMYWYQQDPGMELHLIHYSYGVNSTEKGDLSSESTVSRIRTEHFPLTLESARPSHTSQYLCASSSAGYDIQYFGAGTRLSVL.

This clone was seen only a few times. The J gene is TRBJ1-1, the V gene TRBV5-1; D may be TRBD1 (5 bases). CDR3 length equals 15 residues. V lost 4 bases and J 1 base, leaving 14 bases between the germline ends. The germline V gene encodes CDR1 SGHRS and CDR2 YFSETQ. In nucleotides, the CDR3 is TGCGCCAGCAGCACCCCGGGGGAGGCGAACACTGAAGCTTTCTTT. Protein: CASSTPGEANTEAFF.

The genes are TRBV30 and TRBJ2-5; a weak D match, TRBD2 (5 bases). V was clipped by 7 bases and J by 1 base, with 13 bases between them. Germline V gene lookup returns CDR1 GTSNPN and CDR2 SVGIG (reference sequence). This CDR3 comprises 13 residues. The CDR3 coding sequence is TGTGCCTCCCATCGGGGAGTCCAAGAGACCCAGTACTTC. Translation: CASHRGVQETQYF.

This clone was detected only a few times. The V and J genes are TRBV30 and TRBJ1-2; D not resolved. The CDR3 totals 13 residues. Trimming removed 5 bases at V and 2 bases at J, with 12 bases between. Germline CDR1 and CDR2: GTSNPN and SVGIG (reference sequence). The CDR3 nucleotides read TGTGCCTGGGCCCGGGCCCCGAACTATGGCTACACCTTC. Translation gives CAWARAPNYGYTF.

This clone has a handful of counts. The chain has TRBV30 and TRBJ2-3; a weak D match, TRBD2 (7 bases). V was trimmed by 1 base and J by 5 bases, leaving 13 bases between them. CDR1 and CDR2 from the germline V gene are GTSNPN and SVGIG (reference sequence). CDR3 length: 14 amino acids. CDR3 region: CAWSERGGIDTQYF. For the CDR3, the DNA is TGTGCCTGGAGTGAGAGGGGGGGCATAGATACGCAGTATTTT.

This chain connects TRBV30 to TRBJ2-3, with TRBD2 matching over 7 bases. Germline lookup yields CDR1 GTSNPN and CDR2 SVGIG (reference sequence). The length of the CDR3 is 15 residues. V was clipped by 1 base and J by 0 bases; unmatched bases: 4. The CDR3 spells CAWSGLAESTDTQYF. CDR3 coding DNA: TGTGCCTGGAGTGGGCTAGCGGAAAGCACAGATACGCAGTATTTT.

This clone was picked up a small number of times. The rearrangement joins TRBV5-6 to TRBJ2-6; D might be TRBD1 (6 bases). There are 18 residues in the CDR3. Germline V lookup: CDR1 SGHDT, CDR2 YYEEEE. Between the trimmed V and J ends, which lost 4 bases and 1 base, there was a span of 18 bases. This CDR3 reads CASSPYRVVLSGANVLTF. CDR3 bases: TGTGCCAGCAGCCCATACAGGGTAGTATTATCTGGGGCCAACGTCCTGACTTTC.

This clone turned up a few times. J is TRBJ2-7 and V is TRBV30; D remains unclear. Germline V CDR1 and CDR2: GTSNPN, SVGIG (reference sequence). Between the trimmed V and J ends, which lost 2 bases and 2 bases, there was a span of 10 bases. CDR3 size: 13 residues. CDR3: CAWSILRPYEQYF. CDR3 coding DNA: TGTGCCTGGAGTATCCTCAGGCCCTACGAGCAGTACTTC.

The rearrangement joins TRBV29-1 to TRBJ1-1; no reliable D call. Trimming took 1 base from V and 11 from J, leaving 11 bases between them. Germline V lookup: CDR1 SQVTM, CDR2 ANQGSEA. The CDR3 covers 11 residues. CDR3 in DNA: TGCAGCGTTGAAGGGGATGTTAGGGCTTTCTTT. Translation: CSVEGDVRAFF.

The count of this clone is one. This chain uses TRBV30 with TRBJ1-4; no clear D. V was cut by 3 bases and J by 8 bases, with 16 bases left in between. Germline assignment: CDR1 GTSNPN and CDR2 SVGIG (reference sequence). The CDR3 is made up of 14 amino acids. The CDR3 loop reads CAWRGRGSKEKLFF. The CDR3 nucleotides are TGTGCCTGGAGAGGGCGGGGATCGAAGGAAAAACTGTTTTTT.

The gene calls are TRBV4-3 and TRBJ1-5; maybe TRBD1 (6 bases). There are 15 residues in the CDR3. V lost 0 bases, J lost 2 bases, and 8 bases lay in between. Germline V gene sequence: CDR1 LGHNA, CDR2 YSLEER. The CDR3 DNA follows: TGCGCCAGCAGCCAAGAGGGGGCTGGCAATCAGCCCCAGCATTTT. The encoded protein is CASSQEGAGNQPQHF.

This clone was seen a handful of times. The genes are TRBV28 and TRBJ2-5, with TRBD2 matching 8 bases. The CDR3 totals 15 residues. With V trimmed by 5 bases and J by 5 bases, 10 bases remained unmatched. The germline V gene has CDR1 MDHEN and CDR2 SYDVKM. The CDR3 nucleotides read TGTGCCAGCAGTGCTTGGAGGGCTAGCGGGGAGACCCAGTACTTC. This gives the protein CASSAWRASGETQYF. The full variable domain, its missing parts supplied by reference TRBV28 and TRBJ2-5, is DVKVTQSSRYLVKRTGEKVFLECVQDMDHENMFWYRQDPGLGLRLIYFSYDVKMKEKGDIPEGYSVSREKKERFSLILESASTNQTSMYLCASSAWRASGETQYFGPGTRLLVL.

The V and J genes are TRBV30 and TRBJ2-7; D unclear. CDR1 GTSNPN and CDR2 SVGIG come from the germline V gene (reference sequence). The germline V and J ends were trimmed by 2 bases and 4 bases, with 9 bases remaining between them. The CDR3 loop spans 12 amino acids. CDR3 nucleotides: TGTGCCTGGAGTACAAGGTCGTACGAGCAGTACTTC. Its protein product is CAWSTRSYEQYF.

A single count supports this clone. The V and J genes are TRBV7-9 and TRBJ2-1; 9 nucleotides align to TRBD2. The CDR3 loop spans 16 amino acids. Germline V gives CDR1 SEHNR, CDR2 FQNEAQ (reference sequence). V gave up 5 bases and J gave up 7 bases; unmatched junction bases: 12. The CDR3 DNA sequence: TGTGCCAGCAGCATTAGACTAGCGGTTCTCTTAAATGAGCAGTTCTTC. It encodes CASSIRLAVLLNEQFF.

CDR3 loop: CAWSTGFSGNTIYF. The CDR3 DNA follows: TGTGCCTGGTCGACAGGTTTCTCTGGAAACACCATATATTTT. The genes are TRBV30 and TRBJ1-3; weak D call: TRBD1 (6 bases). Trimming pared 5 bases from V and 0 bases from J, leaving 11 bases between. This CDR3 region has 14 residues. The V gene's germline CDR1 is GTSNPN and CDR2 SVGIG (reference sequence).

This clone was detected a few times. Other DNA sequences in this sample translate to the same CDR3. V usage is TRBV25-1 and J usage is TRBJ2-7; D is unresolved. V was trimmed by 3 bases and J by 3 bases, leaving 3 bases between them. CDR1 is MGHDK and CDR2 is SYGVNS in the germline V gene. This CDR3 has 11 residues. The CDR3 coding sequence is TGTGCCAGCAGTGACAGCTACGAGCAGTACTTC. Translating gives CASSDSYEQYF.

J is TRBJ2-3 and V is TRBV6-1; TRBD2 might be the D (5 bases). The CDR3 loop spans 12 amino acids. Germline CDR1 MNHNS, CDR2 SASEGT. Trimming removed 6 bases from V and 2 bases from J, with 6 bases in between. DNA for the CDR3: TGTGCCAGCAGAGCGGTCACAGATACGCAGTATTTT. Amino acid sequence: CASRAVTDTQYF.

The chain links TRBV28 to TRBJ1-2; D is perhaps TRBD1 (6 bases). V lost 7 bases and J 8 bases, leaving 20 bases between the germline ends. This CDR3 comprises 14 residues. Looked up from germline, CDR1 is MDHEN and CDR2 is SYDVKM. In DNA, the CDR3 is TGTGCCAGCAACCTCGGGGGGCAGGGAGGCGGCTACACCTTC. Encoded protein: CASNLGGQGGGYTF.

CDR3 loop: CASSVDGAVREQYF. CDR3 in DNA: TGTGCCAGCAGCGTAGACGGCGCCGTCCGCGAGCAGTACTTC. The chain employs TRBV9 and TRBJ2-7; no definite D call. Germline V CDR1 and CDR2: SGDLS, YYNGEE. The V end was cut by 0 bases, the J end by 6 bases, with 13 bases between. The CDR3 totals 14 residues.

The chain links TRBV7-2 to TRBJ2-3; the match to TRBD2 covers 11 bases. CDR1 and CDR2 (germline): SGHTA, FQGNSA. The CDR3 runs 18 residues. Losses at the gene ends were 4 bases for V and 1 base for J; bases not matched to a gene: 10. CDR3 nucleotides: TGTGCCAGCAGCTCGAGGATACTAGCGGGAGTCGGCACAGATACGCAGTATTTT. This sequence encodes CASSSRILAGVGTDTQYF. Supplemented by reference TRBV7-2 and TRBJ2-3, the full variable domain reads GAGVSQSPSNKVTEKGKDVELRCDPISGHTALYWYRQSLGQGLEFLIYFQGNSAPDKSGLPSDRFSAERTGGSVSTLTIQRTQQEDSAVYLCASSSRILAGVGTDTQYFGPGTRLTVL.

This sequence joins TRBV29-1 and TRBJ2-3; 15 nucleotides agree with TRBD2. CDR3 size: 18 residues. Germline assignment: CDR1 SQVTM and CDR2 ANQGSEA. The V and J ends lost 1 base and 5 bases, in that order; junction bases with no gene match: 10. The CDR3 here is CSVEGTSGRGRIIDTQYF. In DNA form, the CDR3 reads TGCAGCGTTGAAGGGACTAGCGGGAGGGGACGGATTATAGATACGCAGTATTTT.

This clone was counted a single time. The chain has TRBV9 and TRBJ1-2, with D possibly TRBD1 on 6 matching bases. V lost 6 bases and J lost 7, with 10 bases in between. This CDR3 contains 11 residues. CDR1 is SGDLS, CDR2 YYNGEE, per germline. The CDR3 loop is CASNREGGYTF. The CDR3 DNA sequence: TGTGCCAGCAACAGGGAGGGTGGCTACACCTTC.

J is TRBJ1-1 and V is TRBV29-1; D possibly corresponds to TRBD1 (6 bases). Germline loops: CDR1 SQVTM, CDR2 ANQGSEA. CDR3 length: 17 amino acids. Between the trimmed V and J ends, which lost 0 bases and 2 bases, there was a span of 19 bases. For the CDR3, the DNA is TGCAGCGTTGAAGAAATAGGGCAGGGGCCGGTTAACACTGAAGCTTTCTTT. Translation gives CSVEEIGQGPVNTEAFF.

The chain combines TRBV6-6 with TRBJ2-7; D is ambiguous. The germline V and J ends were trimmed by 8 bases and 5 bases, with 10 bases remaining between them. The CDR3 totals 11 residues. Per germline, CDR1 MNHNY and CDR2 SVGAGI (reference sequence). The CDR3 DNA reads TGTGCCAGCCGGCGCGAAGACGAGCAGTACTTC. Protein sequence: CASRREDEQYF.

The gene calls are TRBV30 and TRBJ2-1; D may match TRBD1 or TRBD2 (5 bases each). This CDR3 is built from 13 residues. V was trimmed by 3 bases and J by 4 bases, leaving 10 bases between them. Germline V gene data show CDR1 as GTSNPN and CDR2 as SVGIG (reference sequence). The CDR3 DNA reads TGTGCCTGGAGGACTGGGGGATACAATGAGCAGTTCTTC. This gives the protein CAWRTGGYNEQFF. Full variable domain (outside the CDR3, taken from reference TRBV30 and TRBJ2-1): SQTIHQWPATLVQPVGSPLSLECTVEGTSNPNLYWYRQAAGRGLQLLFYSVGIGQISSEVPQNLSASRPQDRQFILSSKKLLLSDSGFYLCAWRTGGYNEQFFGPGTRLTVL.

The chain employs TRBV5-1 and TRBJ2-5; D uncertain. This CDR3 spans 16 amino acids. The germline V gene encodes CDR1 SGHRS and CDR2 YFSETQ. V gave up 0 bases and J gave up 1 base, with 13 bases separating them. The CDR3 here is CASSLAGPLSQETQYF. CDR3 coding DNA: TGCGCCAGCAGCTTGGCCGGGCCTCTCAGCCAAGAGACCCAGTACTTC. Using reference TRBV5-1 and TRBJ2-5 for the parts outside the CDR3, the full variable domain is KAGVTQTPRYLIKTRGQQVTLSCSPISGHRSVSWYQQTPGQGLQFLFEYFSETQRNKGNFPGRFSGRQFSNSRSEMNVSTLELGDSALYLCASSLAGPLSQETQYFGPGTRLLVL.

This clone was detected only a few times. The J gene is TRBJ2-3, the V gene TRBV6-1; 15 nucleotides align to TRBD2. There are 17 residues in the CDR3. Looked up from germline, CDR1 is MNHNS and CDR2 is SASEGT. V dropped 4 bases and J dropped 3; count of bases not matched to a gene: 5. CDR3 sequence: CASSGTSGRVPTDTQYF. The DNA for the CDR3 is TGTGCCAGCAGTGGGACTAGCGGGAGGGTACCTACAGATACGCAGTATTTT.